This T cell receptor beta chain was observed in a study of PD-1 blockade in classical Hodgkin lymphoma. Assay used: immunoSEQ multiplex PCR; TCRdb lists only in-frame clones, some missing. The sample consists of tens of thousands of clones, under 75% of them appearing once. A remark on this clone: Its target is not known.

Each and every patient relapsed after autologous stem cell transplantation, and patients got differing brentuximab vedotin exposure. Whole-study findings and limits: According to reports, newly diagnosed patients had lower baseline TCR diversity than healthy donors, and relapsed/refractory patients had lower baseline TCR diversity still. Still unresolved is the cause of the repertoire differences, which may be disease activity or prior therapy.

The germline gives CDR1 SGHTA, CDR2 FQGNSA. This CDR3 contains 16 residues. Trimming stripped 0 bases from V and 0 bases from J, with 12 bases between. Sequences were derived from peripheral blood mononuclear cells (PBMCs), sampled at baseline. The sequence derives from a human donor with classical Hodgkin lymphoma. The V call is TRBV7-2, the J call TRBJ2-7; no definite D call. CDR3 sequence (DNA): TGTGCCAGCAGCTTAGCCGGCACATATAGCTCCTACGAGCAGTACTTC. This sequence encodes CASSLAGTYSSYEQYF. The variable domain in full, with the rest retrieved from reference TRBV7-2 and TRBJ2-7, is GAGVSQSPSNKVTEKGKDVELRCDPISGHTALYWYRQSLGQGLEFLIYFQGNSAPDKSGLPSDRFSAERTGGSVSTLTIQRTQQEDSAVYLCASSLAGTYSSYEQYFGPGTRLTVT.